This section outlines one T cell receptor beta chain sequence together with its context. Its antigen has not been determined. No base quality values were provided; no much bigger clone lies one nucleotide off. The CDR3 numbers 15 residues from cysteine through phenylalanine. The sequence is cut down to CDR3 DNA, 45 bases in frame from base 1. The germline V gene provides CDR1 MNHEY and CDR2 SVGAGI. At the junction V is shortened by 6 bases and J by 5 bases; bases outside the gene matches: 9. The protocol used for the library was the immunoSEQ multiplex PCR assay. Regarding the original processing steps: A statistical classification framework was built to diagnose cytomegalovirus status from the catalog of TCR beta chain sequences. The table comes from immuneACCESS by way of TCRdb, which keeps in-frame sequences with V and J called. Part of the clones is missing from these tables; in studies checked, under half for an unresolved V gene and the rest for unknown reasons. D and trimming were read from the DNA, whereas the V and J calls and clone size are those reported in that table. Counted in this sample were about 43,000 clones; roughly 90% of them appeared once. Of the sample, 5.6% falls within the top ten clones.

The data were taken from a study of cytomegalovirus exposure and HLA in healthy donors (dated by TCRdb to the late 2010s). About the study as a whole: A later analysis indicated that the 120 or so validation repertoires were generated on the platform also employed for the approximately 670 repertoires of the first cohort. The study aimed to test whether cataloging public T cell receptors could reveal signatures of past pathogen exposure. Along with the approximately 670-subject first cohort, a separate validation cohort of approximately 110 different subjects was used. To predict cytomegalovirus infection status, the study combined high-throughput TCR immunosequencing, statistical association of individual TCRs with disease status, and machine learning.

Donors formed part of the validation cohort, which comprised about 130 subjects and was distinct from the first cohort of 550 to 850 subjects. The full study reports these points: Most TCR sequences were seen in very few donors, while some public TCRs were found in many individuals. In both the original and validation cohorts, the classifier was reported to diagnose cytomegalovirus status with high specificity and sensitivity. A later analysis found that TCRs clustered in the first cohort also tended to co-occur in the 100 to 150 validation repertoires, with 90% to 95% of cluster scores above 0. In the study, 164 TCR beta chains were listed as associated with cytomegalovirus. Three of the identified cytomegalovirus-associated TCR beta chains were confirmed in vitro to be specific for cytomegalovirus antigens. The authors suggested that the approach could potentially be extended to other disease states and immunological phenotypes. All 120 repertoires were used to score co-occurrence in the validation cohort in a later analysis, because that analysis had no HLA typing for the cohort.

The source is a man aged 18 to 35 in good health and CMV-seronegative. The rearranged segments are TRBV6-5 and TRBJ2-2; 7 junctional bases match TRBD1. The sequenced material came from PBMCs. Here the CDR3 is given as CASSLGTVRTGELFF. The bases read TGTGCCAGCAGCCTCGGGACAGTTAGGACCGGGGAGCTGTTTTTT.